This T cell receptor (beta chain) originates from a study of T cells in Graves' hyperthyroidism and ophthalmopathy. TCR beta CDR3 regions were amplified from RNA transcripts. Carried out on the TCR CDR3, a first-round RT-PCR used the HTBI primer set. TCRdb re-analysed the multiplex PCR reads in MiXCR, keeping a single row per CDR3 protein. The repertoire has some 360,000 distinct CDR3 sequences, about a sixth of them found once; the top ten carry about 16%. There are many counts of this clonotype. Its antigen is unidentified. One base away lies a much larger clone, so this may be a sequencing read error. In the ophthalmopathy cohort, Clinical Activity Score was at least 3, NOSPECS grade at least 4, and duration under 3 months. Exclusion of patients followed from uncontrolled infection, other autoimmune disease, pregnancy or lactation. Over 9 ml of fresh peripheral blood supplied the PBMCs. Study-level findings and limits: Prediction of ophthalmopathy progression came a median about 6 months pre-onset.

Germline lookup yields CDR1 MNHEY and CDR2 SVGEGT. The CDR3 has 14 residues. The sequenced sample consisted of blood. The chain employs TRBV6-2 or TRBV6-3 and TRBJ2-5; the D is unclear. This TCR was recovered from a woman aged 35 to 49 with Graves' ophthalmopathy. CDR3 residues: CANSLRWSQETQYF. In DNA form, the CDR3 reads TGTGCCAACAGTCTCAGATGGTCTCAAGAGACCCAGTACTTC.